These T cell receptor beta chains were read from a single sample in a study of immune evolution from preneoplasia to lung adenocarcinoma. The method was immunoSEQ multiplex PCR; TCRdb's version includes in-frame clones alone and lacks a portion of them. The data hold 6,000 to 7,500 clones, with around 79% observed a single time. Sequenced material: FFPE minimally invasive lung adenocarcinoma tissue. The receptor source for this set is a person aged 70 to 79 with lung adenocarcinoma. Both conserved end residues are part of each CDR3. D genes are given only for firm matches. The size field is filled for only some rows; it gives once, few, many or a size class.

>TRBJ2-5|TRBV7-3|-|-
CASSLGLAPEETQYF
TGTGCCAGCAGCTTAGGCTTAGCTCCGGAAGAGACCCAGTACTTC
>TRBJ2-2|TRBV4-3|-|-
CASSQVGGTGELFF
TGCGCCAGCAGCCAAGTAGGGGGGACCGGGGAGCTGTTTTTT
>TRBJ2-7|TRBV30|-|few
CAAGPSLFYEQYF
TGTGCCGCCGGCCCTAGTCTTTTCTACGAGCAGTACTTC
>TRBJ2-3|TRBV2|TRBD2|-
CAKWSVGTSSTDTQYF
TGTGCCAAGTGGTCGGTAGGGACTAGCAGCACAGATACGCAGTATTTT
>TRBJ2-7|TRBV11-2|-|few
CASSLSARGKNYEQYF
TGTGCCAGCAGCTTATCGGCCCGGGGGAAGAACTACGAGCAGTACTTC
>TRBJ2-7|TRBV7-8|-|once
CASSLVGGLISYEQYF
TGTGCCAGCAGCTTAGTAGGGGGACTCATCTCCTACGAGCAGTACTTC
>TRBJ2-2|TRBV19|-|-
CASSIHSTGELFF
TGTGCCAGTAGTATTCACAGTACCGGGGAGCTGTTTTTT
>TRBJ2-5|TRBV11-1|TRBD2|-
CASSLAAGGPRETQYF
TGTGCCAGCAGCTTAGCAGCGGGGGGGCCGCGGGAGACCCAGTACTTC
>TRBJ1-6|TRBV6-5|-|-
CASNGRDNSPLHF
TGTGCCAGCAACGGCAGAGATAATTCACCCCTCCACTTT
>TRBJ2-5|TRBV7-7|-|-
CASSWGNQETQYF
TGTGCTAGCAGCTGGGGAAATCAAGAGACCCAGTACTTC
>TRBJ1-2|TRBV5-5|-|-
CASSFQDSRGYTF
TGTGCCAGCAGCTTTCAGGACAGTCGTGGCTACACCTTC
>TRBJ2-7|TRBV28|-|-
CASSFRAPTYEQYF
TGTGCCAGCAGTTTCAGGGCCCCCACCTACGAGCAGTACTTC
>TRBJ2-7|TRBV5-6|-|-
CASSLDQYEQYF
TGTGCCAGCAGCTTAGACCAATACGAGCAGTACTTC
>TRBJ1-1|TRBV2|-|-
CASSEAISAFF
TGTGCCAGCAGTGAAGCGATCAGTGCTTTCTTT
>TRBJ2-7|TRBV5-8|TRBD1|-
CASSLSRGPYEQYF
TGTGCCAGCAGCTTGTCCAGGGGGCCCTACGAGCAGTACTTC
>TRBJ2-7|TRBV29-1|-|-
CRVNPRDYEQYF
TGCCGCGTCAACCCCCGGGACTACGAGCAGTACTTC
>TRBJ2-2|TRBV6-6|-|-
CASSYDGNRELFF
TGTGCCAGCAGTTACGACGGGAATCGGGAGCTGTTTTTT
>TRBJ2-2|TRBV7-6|TRBD1|-
CASSKTGVTGELFF
TGTGCCAGCAGCAAGACAGGGGTAACCGGGGAGCTGTTTTTT
>TRBJ2-3|TRBV6-5|TRBD1|-
CASSYTARGLTDTQYF
TGTGCCAGCAGTTACACCGCCAGGGGGTTAACAGATACGCAGTATTTT
>TRBJ1-4|TRBV7-8|-|-
CASSLGGTGMSEKLFF
TGTGCCAGCAGCTTAGGGGGTACAGGGATGAGTGAAAAACTGTTTTTT
>TRBJ2-1|TRBV7-2|TRBD2|-
CASSQTSGQQFF
TGTGCCAGCAGTCAAACTAGCGGGCAGCAGTTCTTC
>TRBJ2-7|TRBV30|TRBD2|-
CAWRFGLADEQYF
TGTGCCTGGAGATTCGGACTAGCGGACGAGCAGTACTTC
>TRBJ2-7|TRBV27|TRBD2|-
CASKGLVPYEQYF
TGTGCCAGCAAGGGACTAGTCCCCTACGAGCAGTACTTC
>TRBJ2-3|TRBV2|TRBD2|-
CASRRLAGASTDTQYF
TGTGCCAGCAGAAGACTAGCGGGAGCTAGCACAGATACGCAGTATTTT
>TRBJ2-3|TRBV7-3|TRBD2|-
CASRLAGGPPDTQYF
TGTGCCAGCAGACTAGCGGGAGGGCCTCCAGATACGCAGTATTTT
>TRBJ2-6|TRBV4-2|TRBD1|-
CASSQDSRTGQTNSGANVLTF
TGTGCCAGCAGCCAAGACTCCCGGACAGGGCAAACAAACTCTGGGGCCAACGTCCTGACTTTC
>TRBJ2-7|TRBV12-5|TRBD1|-
CASGHRAGGEQYF
TGTGCTAGTGGTCACAGGGCAGGGGGCGAGCAGTACTTC
>TRBJ2-3|TRBV11-2|-|-
CASSLYKTRTDTQYF
TGTGCCAGCAGCTTATATAAGACACGCACAGATACGCAGTATTTT
>TRBJ1-3|TRBV10-1|-|-
CASSETWTGAGNTIYF
TGCGCCAGCAGTGAGACCTGGACGGGAGCTGGAAACACCATATATTTT
>TRBJ2-1|TRBV11-2|-|few
CASRMQGKNEQFF
TGTGCCAGCAGGATGCAGGGAAAAAATGAGCAGTTCTTC
>TRBJ1-5|TRBV25-1|-|once
CASSENRKGINQPQHF
TGTGCCAGCAGTGAAAATAGGAAAGGGATAAATCAGCCCCAGCATTTT
>TRBJ2-5|TRBV4-3|-|-
CASSPRGLAETQYF
TGCGCCAGCAGCCCCCGCGGGCTAGCTGAGACCCAGTACTTC
>TRBJ1-2|TRBV19|-|-
CASTQERYGYTF
TGTGCCAGTACCCAAGAACGATATGGCTACACCTTC
>TRBJ1-2|TRBV7-9|TRBD1|-
CASSFRPTGHYGYTF
TGTGCCAGCAGCTTCAGACCGACAGGGCACTATGGCTACACCTTC
>TRBJ2-7|TRBV27|-|-
CASSLLAASYEQYF
TGTGCCAGCAGTTTATTGGCGGCCTCCTACGAGCAGTACTTC
>TRBJ2-7|TRBV18|TRBD2|-
CASSPLRSGRAYEQYF
TGTGCCAGCTCACCACTCCGTAGCGGGAGAGCTTACGAGCAGTACTTC
>TRBJ2-5|TRBV19|-|-
CASSKRRDSRAGTQYF
TGTGCCAGTTCAAAAAGGCGGGACAGCAGAGCCGGGACCCAGTACTTC
>TRBJ1-1|TRBV5-1|TRBD1|-
CASSYGQGMNTEAFF
TGCGCCAGCAGCTACGGACAGGGTATGAACACTGAAGCTTTCTTT
>TRBJ1-6|TRBV6-5|TRBD1|-
CASGGRQGESPLHF
TGTGCCAGCGGGGGACGGCAGGGGGAGTCACCCCTCCACTTT
>TRBJ1-1|TRBV4-1|-|-
CASSHRPDTEAFF
TGCGCCAGCAGCCACCGTCCAGACACTGAAGCTTTCTTT
>TRBJ2-7|TRBV2|TRBD1|-
CASSDPIATGAIFSYEQYF
TGTGCCAGCAGTGACCCCATAGCGACAGGGGCCATATTCTCCTACGAGCAGTACTTC
>TRBJ1-6|TRBV2|-|-
CASSDRGNSPLHF
TGTGCCAGCAGTGACAGGGGAAATTCACCCCTCCACTTT
>TRBJ2-7|TRBV27|TRBD2|-
CASSLAGGPYEQYF
TGTGCCAGCAGTTTGGCGGGAGGCCCCTACGAGCAGTACTTC
>TRBJ2-1|TRBV4-2|TRBD1|few
CASSQTDRGLEPEQFF
TGTGCCAGCAGCCAAACGGACAGGGGCCTCGAACCTGAGCAGTTCTTC
>TRBJ1-1|TRBV5-4|-|-
CASSLGVDTEAFF
TGTGCCAGCAGCTTGGGAGTGGACACTGAAGCTTTCTTT
>TRBJ2-3|TRBV10-3|TRBD2|-
CAISAGGNTDTQYF
TGTGCCATCAGTGCGGGAGGGAACACAGATACGCAGTATTTT
>TRBJ2-1|TRBV7-2|-|-
CALGWGYPYNEQFF
TGTGCCCTGGGCTGGGGGTACCCTTACAATGAGCAGTTCTTC
>TRBJ1-5|TRBV11-1|-|-
CASSLEGPNQPQHF
TGTGCCAGCAGCTTAGAAGGTCCTAATCAGCCCCAGCATTTT
>TRBJ2-3|TRBV10-3|TRBD1|-
CAISTGQGKGDTQYF
TGTGCCATCTCCACGGGACAGGGAAAAGGAGATACGCAGTATTTT
>TRBJ1-4|TRBV20-1|-|-
CSAAPNEKLFF
TGCAGTGCTGCCCCGAATGAAAAACTGTTTTTT
>TRBJ1-4|TRBV5-1|TRBD1|-
CASSLTGGPTNEKLFF
TGCGCCAGCAGCCTGACAGGGGGACCAACTAATGAAAAACTGTTTTTT
>TRBJ2-3|TRBV4-2|TRBD2|-
CASSQGLAGGAGTDTQYF
TGTGCCAGCAGCCAAGGGCTAGCGGGAGGGGCGGGCACAGATACGCAGTATTTT
>TRBJ1-5|TRBV18|-|-
CASSPPSEYSNQPQHF
TGTGCCAGCTCACCGCCTTCAGAGTATAGCAATCAGCCCCAGCATTTT